Given below is one TCR beta chain in context. The data were obtained in a study of blood T cell repertoires in COVID-19. The germline gives CDR1 SGDLS, CDR2 YYNGEE. The V segment lost 1 base and the J segment 8 bases; nucleotides outside the gene matches: 2. The CDR3 is 13 residues long. In the authors' methods: Reference gene primer amplification gave nucleated cell count estimates. Some clones are missing from TCRdb's copy, which holds only in-frame ones; the method was immunoSEQ multiplex PCR. The V and J calls and clone size were taken over from that table, and D and trimming were inferred from the DNA. The table records roughly 70,000 clones, over 75% of them present only once.

The sequence was obtained from a woman older than 75 with active or convalescent COVID-19. The chain has TRBV9 and TRBJ1-5; 8 bases map to TRBD1. The sample consisted of peripheral blood. The CDR3 nucleotides are TGTGCCAGCAGCGTACAGGGGGCTGAGCCCCAGCATTTT. This encodes CASSVQGAEPQHF.